The present T cell receptor beta chain was sequenced within a study of OX40 agonist ivuxolimab in advanced cancers. Trimming pared 2 bases from V and 7 bases from J, leaving 9 bases between. This CDR3 is built from 14 residues. Germline V gene sequence: CDR1 MNHNY, CDR2 SVGAGI (reference sequence). Findings and limits, study-wide: Dose levels from 0.1 to 3.0 mg/kg saw CD4+ and CD8+ blood T cells expand clonally by week 6.

Points on this clone: The antigen is not known.

Repertoires were generated with immunoSEQ multiplex PCR, while TCRdb's copy carries only in-frame clones and drops some. The table shows fewer than 65,000 clones, with roughly nine tenths occurring only once. This specimen was CD4+ or CD8+ T cells sorted from blood, taken in a trial of the OX40 agonist ivuxolimab. This TCR was sampled from an adult with an advanced solid tumor such as melanoma, head and neck, liver or kidney cancer. The chain is built from TRBV6-6 and TRBJ1-6, with D perhaps TRBD1 (6 bases). The DNA for the CDR3 is TGTGCCAGCAGTTACGGCAGGGGAAATTCACCCCTCCACTTT. Its protein product is CASSYGRGNSPLHF.